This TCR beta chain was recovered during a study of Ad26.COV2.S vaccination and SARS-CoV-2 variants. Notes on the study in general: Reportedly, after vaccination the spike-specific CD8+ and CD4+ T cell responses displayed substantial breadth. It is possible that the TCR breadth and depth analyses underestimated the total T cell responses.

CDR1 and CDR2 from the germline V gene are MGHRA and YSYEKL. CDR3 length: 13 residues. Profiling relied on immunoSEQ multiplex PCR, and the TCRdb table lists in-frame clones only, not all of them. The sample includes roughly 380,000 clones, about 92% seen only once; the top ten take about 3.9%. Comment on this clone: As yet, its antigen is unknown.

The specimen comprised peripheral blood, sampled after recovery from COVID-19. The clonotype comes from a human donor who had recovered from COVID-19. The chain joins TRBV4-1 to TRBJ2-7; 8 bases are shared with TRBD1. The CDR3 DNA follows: TGCGCGCCTGAGGGGACAGGAAGCTACGAGCAGTACTTC. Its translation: CAPEGTGSYEQYF.